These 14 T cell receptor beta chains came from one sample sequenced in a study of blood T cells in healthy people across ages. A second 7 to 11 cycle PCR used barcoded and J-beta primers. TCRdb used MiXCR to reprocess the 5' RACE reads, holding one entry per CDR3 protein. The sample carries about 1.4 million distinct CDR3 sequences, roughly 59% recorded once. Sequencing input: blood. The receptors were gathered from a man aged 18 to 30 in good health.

The CDR3: CSALGLVGNEQFF. CDR3 sequence (DNA): TGCAGTGCCTTAGGACTAGTCGGGAATGAGCAGTTCTTC. The chain uses TRBV20-1 and TRBJ2-1; 7 bases are a match to TRBD2. The CDR3 is made up of 13 amino acids. V lost 6 bases and J lost 7; bases outside the gene matches: 9. Germline CDR1 DFQATT, CDR2 SNEGSKA (reference sequence).

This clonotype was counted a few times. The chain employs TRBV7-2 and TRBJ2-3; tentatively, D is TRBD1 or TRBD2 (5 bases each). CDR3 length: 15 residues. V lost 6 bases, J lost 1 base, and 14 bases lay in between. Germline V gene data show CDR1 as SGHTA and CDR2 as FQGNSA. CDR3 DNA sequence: TGTGCCAGCAGTTTGACCGGGACCCGCACAGATACGCAGTATTTT. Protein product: CASSLTGTRTDTQYF.

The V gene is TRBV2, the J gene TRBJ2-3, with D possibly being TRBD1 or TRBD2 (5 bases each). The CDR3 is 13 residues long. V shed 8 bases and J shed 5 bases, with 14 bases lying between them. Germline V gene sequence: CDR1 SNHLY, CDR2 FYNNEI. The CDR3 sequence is CASGERGGDTQYF. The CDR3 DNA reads TGTGCCAGCGGAGAGAGGGGTGGAGATACGCAGTATTTT.

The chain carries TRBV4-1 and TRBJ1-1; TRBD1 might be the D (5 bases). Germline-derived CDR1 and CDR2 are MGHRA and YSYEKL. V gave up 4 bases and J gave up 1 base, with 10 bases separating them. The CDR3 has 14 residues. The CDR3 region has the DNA TGCGCCAGCAGCCTACAGGTAACGAACACTGAAGCTTTCTTT. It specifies CASSLQVTNTEAFF.

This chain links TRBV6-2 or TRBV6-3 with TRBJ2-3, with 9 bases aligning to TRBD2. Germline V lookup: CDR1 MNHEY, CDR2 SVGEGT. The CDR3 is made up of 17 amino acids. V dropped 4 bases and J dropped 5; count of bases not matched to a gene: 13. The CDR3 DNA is TGTGCCAGCAGTTGGGCCACGAATAGCGGGGGAAGAGATACGCAGTATTTT. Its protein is CASSWATNSGGRDTQYF.

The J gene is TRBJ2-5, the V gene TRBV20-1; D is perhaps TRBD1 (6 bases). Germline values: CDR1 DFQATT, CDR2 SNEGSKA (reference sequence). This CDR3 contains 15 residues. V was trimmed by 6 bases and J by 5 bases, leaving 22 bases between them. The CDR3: CSASSPIGGSETQYF. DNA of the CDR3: TGCAGTGCGAGTTCCCCTATAGGGGGTTCGGAGACCCAGTACTTC.

Here the CDR3 reads CASSRGSWNTEAFF. CDR3 sequence (DNA): TGTGCCAGCAGCCGGGGGTCGTGGAACACTGAAGCTTTCTTT. The chain combines TRBV12-3 or TRBV12-4 with TRBJ1-1; a possible D gene is TRBD1 (5 bases). Trimming cost V 6 bases and J 1 base, with 12 bases left between them. The CDR3 sequence is 14 residues long.

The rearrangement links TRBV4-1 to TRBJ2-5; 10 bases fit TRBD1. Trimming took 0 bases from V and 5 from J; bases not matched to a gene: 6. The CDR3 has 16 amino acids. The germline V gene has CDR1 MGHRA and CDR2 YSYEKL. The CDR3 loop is CASSQDYGTGVETQYF. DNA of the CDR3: TGCGCCAGCAGCCAAGATTACGGGACAGGGGTTGAGACCCAGTACTTC.

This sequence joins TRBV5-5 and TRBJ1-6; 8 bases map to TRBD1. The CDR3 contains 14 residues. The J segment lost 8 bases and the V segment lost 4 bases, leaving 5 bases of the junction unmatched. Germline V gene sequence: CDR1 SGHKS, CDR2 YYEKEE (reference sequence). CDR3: CASSHLTGDSPLHF. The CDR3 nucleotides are TGTGCCAGCAGCCACCTGACAGGGGATTCACCCCTCCACTTT.

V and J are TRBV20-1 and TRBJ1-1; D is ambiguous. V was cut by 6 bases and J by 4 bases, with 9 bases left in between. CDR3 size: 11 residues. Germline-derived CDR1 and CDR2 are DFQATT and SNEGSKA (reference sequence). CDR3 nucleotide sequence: TGCAGTGCCATCGAGATCACTGAAGCTTTCTTT. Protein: CSAIEITEAFF.

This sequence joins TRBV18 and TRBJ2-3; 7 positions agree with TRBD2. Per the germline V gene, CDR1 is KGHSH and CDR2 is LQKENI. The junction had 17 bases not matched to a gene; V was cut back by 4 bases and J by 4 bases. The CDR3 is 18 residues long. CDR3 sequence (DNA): TGTGCCAGCTCACGCGTCGGGTCGAGCGGGGACCACCCAGATACGCAGTATTTT. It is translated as CASSRVGSSGDHPDTQYF.

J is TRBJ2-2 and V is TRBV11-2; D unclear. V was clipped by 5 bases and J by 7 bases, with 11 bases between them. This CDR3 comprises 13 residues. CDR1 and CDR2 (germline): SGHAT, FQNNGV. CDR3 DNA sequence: TGTGCCAGCAGCACCAATGAAGGCGGGGAGCTGTTTTTT. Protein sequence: CASSTNEGGELFF.

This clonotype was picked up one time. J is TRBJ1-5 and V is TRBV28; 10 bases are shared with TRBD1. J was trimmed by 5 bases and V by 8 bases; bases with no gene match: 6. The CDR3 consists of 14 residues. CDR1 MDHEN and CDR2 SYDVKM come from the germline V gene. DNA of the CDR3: TGTGCCAGCGCCCTGGGACAGGGGCATCAGCCCCAGCATTTT. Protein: CASALGQGHQPQHF.

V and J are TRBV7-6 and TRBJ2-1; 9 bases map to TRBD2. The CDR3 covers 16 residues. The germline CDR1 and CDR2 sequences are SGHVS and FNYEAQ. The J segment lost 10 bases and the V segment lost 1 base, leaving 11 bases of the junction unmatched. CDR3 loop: CASSLGLSGGRLEQFF. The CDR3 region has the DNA TGTGCCAGCAGCTTAGGGTTAAGCGGGGGGCGATTGGAGCAGTTCTTC.